This T cell receptor (beta chain) was captured by sequencing in a study of massively parallel sequencing of T cell beta chains (dated 2009 in TCRdb). About the full investigation: The study profiled human TCR beta CDR3 diversity in peripheral blood using 5'-RACE, Illumina short-read sequencing and a dedicated short-read assembly strategy. The study at large found these results: A single sequence read supported most clonotypes (about 65% of the roughly 30,000), and this single-read support could in principle inflate apparent diversity. Because the RNA was pooled from many donors, population-average clonotype abundance rather than any individual repertoire is reflected in the results. Preferential PCR amplification of some TRBV and TRBJ sequences may have skewed the reported gene usage frequencies. Only about 23,000 (about 67%) of the clonotypes could be assigned a unique TRBV gene. Among approximately 34,000 distinct clonotypes, single-copy clonotypes made up 65.3% of clonotypes but only roughly 19% of assemblies. CDR3 beta length spanned 21 to 81 nucleotides, with a peak at 45 nucleotides. Subsampling showed clonotype counts rising linearly with read number, indicating sequencing depth was far from saturation. TRBV usage was found to range from roughly 0.0097% for TRBV17 to roughly 25% for TRBV20-1, and TRBJ usage was found to range from more than 1.5% for TRBJ2-6 to less than 20% for TRBJ2-1.

Everyone in the donor pool was aged roughly 18 to 45 years, and the pool included 380 males and some 180 females. From approximately 170 liters of pooled peripheral blood, peripheral leukocyte polyA+ RNA was isolated. The starting material was a commercial mRNA preparation from normal human peripheral blood leukocytes pooled from 500 or so individuals. Concerning this clonotype itself: It has no known antigen specificity. The junction does not match germline at one end; this may be a read error.

The sample was run on an Illumina Genome Analyzer II. A RACE product of about 520 bp was obtained after two rounds of nested PCR with TRBC1/TRBC2-specific primers and was gel-purified. First-strand cDNA was synthesized with a TRBC-specific primer plus a template-switching oligonucleotide, by which a 5' anchor for RACE was provided. Because the RACE amplicon was too long to sequence directly with short reads, the RACE amplicon was concatemerized by ligation and then sheared by sonication. PAGE was used to isolate a size fraction of 100 to 300 bp, and that fraction then underwent shotgun sequencing on the Illumina platform. In separate runs on an Illumina GAII, sequencing yielded 18.8 million 36-nt reads and 21.7 million 50-nt single-end reads. Concerning the study's data processing: Assembly of the pooled 35 million to 45 million reads was performed with iSSAKE using parameters -m 15, -o 2 and -r 0.7. Seeds for the de novo CDR3 beta assemblies came from reads aligning to the ends of Ensembl TRBV gene predictions that carried unmatched junctional bases. Rather than raw read depth, the number of matching assembled contigs was used to estimate clonotype abundance. Of the assembled clonotypes, around 2,100 (5.9%) were found to have in-frame stop codons and were removed, so that 33,664 productive clonotypes were retained. Sanger sequencing of cloned RACE products gave about 290 unique TCR sequences, and 69% of them were also found in the Illumina assembly. Using fastp at Q25 and MiXCR, TCRdb reprocessed the public reads and kept productive beta chains. Rows merge per CDR3 protein into single entries with the most common DNA and genes. TCRdb's processing, not the study's, gives the V and J calls here. The sample data list 4,300 or so distinct CDR3 sequences, and about two fifths of these were observed just once. Just under 3% of the sample is in the top ten clones.

The CDR3 starts with the cysteine, ends with the phenylalanine, and has 14 residues. The entry retains the CDR3 DNA only, 42 bases that are in frame from base 1. As encoded in the germline V gene, CDR1 is LGHNA while CDR2 is YNFKEQ. The sample consisted of commercial RNA from peripheral blood pooled from many donors. The rearranged chain carries TRBV4-2 and TRBJ2-1, and possibly TRBD2, on 6 matching bases. The sequence was collected from a pool of human donors in good health; the sample was commercial RNA pooled from many donors. At the DNA level, the sequence is TGTGCCAGCACCCAATACGGGAGCCACAATGAGCAGTTCTTC. The translation is CASTQYGSHNEQFF.